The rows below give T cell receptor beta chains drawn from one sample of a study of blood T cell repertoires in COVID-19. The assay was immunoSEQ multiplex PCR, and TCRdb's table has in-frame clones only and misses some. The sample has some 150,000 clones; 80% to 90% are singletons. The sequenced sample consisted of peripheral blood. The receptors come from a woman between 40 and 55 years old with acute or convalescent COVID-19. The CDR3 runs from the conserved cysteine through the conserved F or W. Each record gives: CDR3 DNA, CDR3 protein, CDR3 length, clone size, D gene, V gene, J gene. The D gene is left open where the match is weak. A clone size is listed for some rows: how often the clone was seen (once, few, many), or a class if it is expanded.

DNA: TGCGCCAGCAGCCCTCGGGATTTTGTCAATGAGCAGTTCTTC
CDR3: CASSPRDFVNEQFF
length: 14
size: .
D: .
V: TRBV4-1
J: TRBJ2-1

DNA: TGTGCCAGCTCACCTGGGACAGGGGCTAATTCACCCCTCCACTTT
CDR3: CASSPGTGANSPLHF
length: 15
size: few
D: TRBD1
V: TRBV18
J: TRBJ1-6

DNA: TGTGCCAGCAGTGATCAATCGAGGGGGCGTCATCAGCCCCAGCATTTT
CDR3: CASSDQSRGRHQPQHF
length: 16
size: few
D: TRBD1
V: TRBV25-1
J: TRBJ1-5

DNA: TGCGCCAGCAGCTTGCCCCCAACTAGCGGGAGGCACAATGAGCAGTTCTTC
CDR3: CASSLPPTSGRHNEQFF
length: 17
size: .
D: TRBD2
V: TRBV5-1
J: TRBJ2-1

DNA: TGTGCCAGCGGTCAGGGAGGGCCTCGCTATGGCTACACCTTC
CDR3: CASGQGGPRYGYTF
length: 14
size: .
D: .
V: TRBV25-1
J: TRBJ1-2

DNA: TGTGCCAGCGGCCGAATAGGACAGGGGACAGATACGCAGTATTTT
CDR3: CASGRIGQGTDTQYF
length: 15
size: .
D: TRBD1
V: TRBV6-5
J: TRBJ2-3

DNA: TGTGCCAGCAGTTTAATGACAGGGGGAAATGAAAAACTGTTTTTT
CDR3: CASSLMTGGNEKLFF
length: 15
size: .
D: TRBD1
V: TRBV27
J: TRBJ1-4

DNA: TGCGCCAGCACTGACGGACAGGGGGTTCTTCAGCCCCAGCATTTT
CDR3: CASTDGQGVLQPQHF
length: 15
size: .
D: TRBD1
V: TRBV10-1
J: TRBJ1-5

DNA: TGCGCCAGCAGCTCGGGACCAGCGGGGTCGTACGAGCAGTACTTC
CDR3: CASSSGPAGSYEQYF
length: 15
size: once
D: TRBD2
V: TRBV5-1
J: TRBJ2-7

DNA: TGTGCCAGCGGGGAACGAGGAGGAATTTACGAGCAGTACTTC
CDR3: CASGERGGIYEQYF
length: 14
size: .
D: .
V: TRBV6-6
J: TRBJ2-7

DNA: TGTGCCATCAGTTCTAGCGGGGGGGCGGCAGATACGCAGTATTTT
CDR3: CAISSSGGAADTQYF
length: 15
size: .
D: TRBD2
V: TRBV10-3
J: TRBJ2-3

DNA: TGTGCCAGCAGCTCGCCGGGGGAGGGACTGATATTCAATCAGCCCCAGCATTTT
CDR3: CASSSPGEGLIFNQPQHF
length: 18
size: .
D: .
V: TRBV7-3
J: TRBJ1-5

DNA: TGTGCCAGCAGCGTAATATCTAGCGGGGGATATCAAGACACAGATACGCAGTATTTT
CDR3: CASSVISSGGYQDTDTQYF
length: 19
size: .
D: TRBD2
V: TRBV9
J: TRBJ2-3

DNA: TGTGCCAGCAGTCCCCGGACAGGGAGTTCATATGGCTACACCTTC
CDR3: CASSPRTGSSYGYTF
length: 15
size: .
D: TRBD1
V: TRBV28
J: TRBJ1-2

DNA: TGCGCCAGCAGCTTGGCGGGCCTAGCGGGGCTTTACAATGAGCAGTTCTTC
CDR3: CASSLAGLAGLYNEQFF
length: 17
size: .
D: TRBD2
V: TRBV5-1
J: TRBJ2-1

DNA: TGTGCCAGCAGCCACATGACAGGGTTGCTCAGCTACGAGCAGTACTTC
CDR3: CASSHMTGLLSYEQYF
length: 16
size: few
D: TRBD1
V: TRBV5-6
J: TRBJ2-7

DNA: TGTGCCAGCAGCTTAGGCCGACTAGCGGGGGGGCTTGGGGCCAACGTCCTGACTTTC
CDR3: CASSLGRLAGGLGANVLTF
length: 19
size: .
D: TRBD2
V: TRBV13
J: TRBJ2-6

DNA: TGTGCCAGCAGTTACCTTGGGACTTCCGAGCAGTACTTC
CDR3: CASSYLGTSEQYF
length: 13
size: .
D: .
V: TRBV6-5
J: TRBJ2-7

DNA: TGTGCCAGCAGCCCTTACCCCGGCGGCAATGAGCAGTTCTTC
CDR3: CASSPYPGGNEQFF
length: 14
size: .
D: .
V: TRBV3-1/TRBV3-2
J: TRBJ2-1

DNA: TGTGCCAGCAGTGGGGGCCTTGAAGCTTTCTTT
CDR3: CASSGGLEAFF
length: 11
size: .
D: .
V: TRBV28
J: TRBJ1-1

DNA: TGTGCCAGCAGCTTAGTTAATCATGCAGTTTCCTACGAGCAGTACTTC
CDR3: CASSLVNHAVSYEQYF
length: 16
size: .
D: .
V: TRBV7-2
J: TRBJ2-7

DNA: TGTGCCAGCAGCCAAATGGGACTACCCTACAATGAGCAGTTCTTC
CDR3: CASSQMGLPYNEQFF
length: 15
size: .
D: TRBD2
V: TRBV3-1/TRBV3-2
J: TRBJ2-1

DNA: TGTGCCAGAATTAGACTTGGTAGGCGGGGGGACTATGGCTACACCTTC
CDR3: CARIRLGRRGDYGYTF
length: 16
size: once
D: .
V: TRBV2
J: TRBJ1-2

DNA: TGTGCCATCACTTCACAGGGCGAGGTGAACACTGAAGCTTTCTTT
CDR3: CAITSQGEVNTEAFF
length: 15
size: .
D: .
V: TRBV10-3
J: TRBJ1-1

DNA: TGTGCCAGCAGCGAAGGGGGCCCGTCTACCTACTACAATGAGCAGTTCTTC
CDR3: CASSEGGPSTYYNEQFF
length: 17
size: once
D: TRBD1
V: TRBV9
J: TRBJ2-1

DNA: TGTGCCAGCAGTGGGACAGGGAACAATGAGCAGTTCTTC
CDR3: CASSGTGNNEQFF
length: 13
size: once
D: TRBD1
V: TRBV6-4
J: TRBJ2-1

DNA: TGTGCCAGCAGTTACTCGCGACTAGCCAAAAACATTCAGTACTTC
CDR3: CASSYSRLAKNIQYF
length: 15
size: .
D: .
V: TRBV6-5
J: TRBJ2-4

DNA: TGCGCCAGCAGCTTGGCTTCTGGAGTCCTTCCTATACCTAGCACAGATACGCAGTATTTT
CDR3: CASSLASGVLPIPSTDTQYF
length: 20
size: .
D: .
V: TRBV5-1
J: TRBJ2-3

DNA: TGTGCCAGCAGCGCACAGGGAGGGATGGGAGATACGCAGTATTTT
CDR3: CASSAQGGMGDTQYF
length: 15
size: .
D: .
V: TRBV3-1/TRBV3-2
J: TRBJ2-3

DNA: TGCGCCAGCAGCTTGAGTACTAGCGGGAGTTTGAATGAGCAGTTCTTC
CDR3: CASSLSTSGSLNEQFF
length: 16
size: few
D: TRBD2
V: TRBV5-1
J: TRBJ2-1

DNA: TGCAGTGCTAGTATAACAGGGAAAGGCTACACCTTC
CDR3: CSASITGKGYTF
length: 12
size: .
D: .
V: TRBV20-1
J: TRBJ1-2

DNA: TGCGCCAGCAGCTTGGGACAGCCTGGAAACACCATATATTTT
CDR3: CASSLGQPGNTIYF
length: 14
size: .
D: .
V: TRBV5-1
J: TRBJ1-3

DNA: TGTGCCAGCAGCGTTCGATGGGGGGGGGATGAGCAGTTCTTC
CDR3: CASSVRWGGDEQFF
length: 14
size: .
D: TRBD2
V: TRBV7-6
J: TRBJ2-1

DNA: TGTGCCACCAGTGATGGGAGTTTAGCCAAAAACATTCAGTACTTC
CDR3: CATSDGSLAKNIQYF
length: 15
size: .
D: .
V: TRBV24-1
J: TRBJ2-4

DNA: TGTGCCTGGAGTACCGGGAGAAATGAAAAACTGTTTTTT
CDR3: CAWSTGRNEKLFF
length: 13
size: .
D: .
V: TRBV30
J: TRBJ1-4

DNA: TGTGCCAGCAGCCGGGGGACAGGGGACTATGGCTACACCTTC
CDR3: CASSRGTGDYGYTF
length: 14
size: .
D: TRBD1
V: TRBV4-2
J: TRBJ1-2

DNA: TGTGCCAGCACAATCTACAATGAGCAGTTCTTC
CDR3: CASTIYNEQFF
length: 11
size: .
D: .
V: TRBV11-2
J: TRBJ2-1

DNA: TGTGCCAGCAGCGTGAGGATAAATCAGCCCCAGCATTTT
CDR3: CASSVRINQPQHF
length: 13
size: .
D: .
V: TRBV3-1/TRBV3-2
J: TRBJ1-5

DNA: TGTGCCAGTAGTATAGATCTATCGGCGGCGGGAGTGTCCTACGAGCAGTACTTC
CDR3: CASSIDLSAAGVSYEQYF
length: 18
size: .
D: TRBD2
V: TRBV19
J: TRBJ2-7

DNA: TGTGCCAGCAGCGTTGGCGGCACCGGGGAGCTGTTTTTT
CDR3: CASSVGGTGELFF
length: 13
size: .
D: .
V: TRBV9
J: TRBJ2-2

DNA: TGTGCAAGTCGTATCCGGGACTTGAATGAAAAACTGTTTTTT
CDR3: CASRIRDLNEKLFF
length: 14
size: once
D: .
V: TRBV12-2
J: TRBJ1-4

DNA: TGTGCCAGCAGCTTAGGGTGGGCCCAAGAGACCCAGTACTTC
CDR3: CASSLGWAQETQYF
length: 14
size: once
D: .
V: TRBV11-2
J: TRBJ2-5

DNA: TGTGCCAGCAGCTTGAGGGGGCAAGTCAATCAGCCCCAGCATTTT
CDR3: CASSLRGQVNQPQHF
length: 15
size: few
D: TRBD1
V: TRBV11-2
J: TRBJ1-5

DNA: TGTGCCAGCAGTGAAGACGGGTACTGGGAGCAGTTCTTC
CDR3: CASSEDGYWEQFF
length: 13
size: few
D: .
V: TRBV6-1
J: TRBJ2-1

DNA: TGTGCCAGCAGCCCCTTTGGTTCTGCGGAGCAGTACTTC
CDR3: CASSPFGSAEQYF
length: 13
size: .
D: .
V: TRBV28
J: TRBJ2-7

DNA: TGTGCCAGCAGTGATTTAGCGGGGAGCTCCTACAATGAGCAGTTCTTC
CDR3: CASSDLAGSSYNEQFF
length: 16
size: .
D: TRBD2
V: TRBV6-4
J: TRBJ2-1

DNA: TGTGCTAGTGGAGTACGACTAGCGGGGGAAAACACAGATACGCAGTATTTT
CDR3: CASGVRLAGENTDTQYF
length: 17
size: .
D: TRBD2
V: TRBV12-5
J: TRBJ2-3

DNA: TGTGCCTGGAGTGACTCTCCCGGGACAGTTCCCTACGAGCAGTACTTC
CDR3: CAWSDSPGTVPYEQYF
length: 16
size: .
D: TRBD1
V: TRBV30
J: TRBJ2-7

DNA: TGTGCCACCAGTAAAGGGACAGGGCCCTATAATATGCCCTCTAACTATGGCTACACCTTC
CDR3: CATSKGTGPYNMPSNYGYTF
length: 20
size: .
D: TRBD1
V: TRBV24-1
J: TRBJ1-2

DNA: TGTGCCAGCAGCTCTCAGCGGGGAAGCTCCTACAATGAGCAGTTCTTC
CDR3: CASSSQRGSSYNEQFF
length: 16
size: .
D: TRBD2
V: TRBV7-3
J: TRBJ2-1